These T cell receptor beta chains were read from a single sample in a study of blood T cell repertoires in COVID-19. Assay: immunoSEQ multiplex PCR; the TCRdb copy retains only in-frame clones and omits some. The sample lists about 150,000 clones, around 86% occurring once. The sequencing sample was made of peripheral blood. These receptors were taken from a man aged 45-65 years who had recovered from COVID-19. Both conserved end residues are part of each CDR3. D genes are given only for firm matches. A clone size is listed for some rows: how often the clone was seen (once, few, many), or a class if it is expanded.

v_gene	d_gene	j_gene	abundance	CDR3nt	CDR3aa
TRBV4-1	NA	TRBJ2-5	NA	TGCGCCAGCAGCCAAGTTCGGGAACAAGAGACCCAGTACTTC	CASSQVREQETQYF
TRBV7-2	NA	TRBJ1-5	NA	TGTGCCAGCAGCTTAGTAGCTGGGAGGGATCAGCCCCAGCATTTT	CASSLVAGRDQPQHF
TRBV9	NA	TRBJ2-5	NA	TGTGCCAGCAGCGTAGAGGCAGGGCAAGAGACCCAGTACTTC	CASSVEAGQETQYF
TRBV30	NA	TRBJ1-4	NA	TGTGCCTGGAGTCGGACTAATGAAAAACTGTTTTTT	CAWSRTNEKLFF
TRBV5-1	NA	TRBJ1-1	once	TGCGCCAGCAGCTTAACAGGAGAACAGGGAGAAGCTTTCTTT	CASSLTGEQGEAFF
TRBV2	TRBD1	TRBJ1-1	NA	TGTGCCAGCAGTCCTAGGACAGGTTTGAACACTGAAGCTTTCTTT	CASSPRTGLNTEAFF
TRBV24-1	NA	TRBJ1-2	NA	TGTGCCACCAGTGCTGGAGAGAACTATGGCTACACCTTC	CATSAGENYGYTF
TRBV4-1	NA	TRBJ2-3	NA	TGCGCCAGCAGCCAAGATATGAGGGGGATAGATACGCAGTATTTT	CASSQDMRGIDTQYF
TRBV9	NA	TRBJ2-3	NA	TGTGCCAGCAGCCCTGCCGGGGTCACAGATACGCAGTATTTT	CASSPAGVTDTQYF
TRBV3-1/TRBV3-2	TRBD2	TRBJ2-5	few	TGTGCCAGCAGACCCCTAGCGGGGCAAGAGACCCAGTACTTC	CASRPLAGQETQYF
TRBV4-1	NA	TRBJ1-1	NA	TGCGCCAGCAGCCAAGCCCCAGGGAAGAACACTGAAGCTTTCTTT	CASSQAPGKNTEAFF
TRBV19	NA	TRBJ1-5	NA	TGTGCCAGTAGCCCTTCTTGGGGGGGCGTAAGCAATCAGCCCCAGCATTTT	CASSPSWGGVSNQPQHF
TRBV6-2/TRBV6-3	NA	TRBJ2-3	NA	TGTGCCAGCAGTTACATGGGTGGACAAACTGGGGATACGCAGTATTTT	CASSYMGGQTGDTQYF
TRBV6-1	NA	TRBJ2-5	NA	TGTGCCAGCAGTGAACTTTATGAGACCCAGTACTTC	CASSELYETQYF
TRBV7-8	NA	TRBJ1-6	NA	TGTGCCAGCAGCCCCCAGGGTTTGGACAGTTCACCCCTCCACTTT	CASSPQGLDSSPLHF
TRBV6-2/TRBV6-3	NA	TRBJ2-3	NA	NA	CASSSSGRDRTGDTQYF
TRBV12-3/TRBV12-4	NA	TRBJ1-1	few	TGTGCCAGCAGTTCGGATCGGAGCACTGAAGCTTTCTTT	CASSSDRSTEAFF
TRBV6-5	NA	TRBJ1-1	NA	TGTGCCAGTCGAACACAGGGTATGAACACTGAAGCTTTCTTT	CASRTQGMNTEAFF
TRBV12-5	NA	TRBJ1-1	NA	TGTGCTAGTGGTTTGGCAGGGAAGGCTTTCTTT	CASGLAGKAFF
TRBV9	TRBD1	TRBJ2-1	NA	TGTGCCAGCAGCGTAGACCGGGACAGTTCCTACAATGAGCAGTTCTTC	CASSVDRDSSYNEQFF
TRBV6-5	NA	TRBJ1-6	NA	TGTGCCAGCAGCCGACAGAATAATTCACCCCTCCACTTT	CASSRQNNSPLHF
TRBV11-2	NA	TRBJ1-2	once	TGTGCCAGCAGCTTAGGAGGCAGGGAAGGTGGCTACACCTTC	CASSLGGREGGYTF
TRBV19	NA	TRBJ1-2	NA	TGTGCCAGTTCCGACGGGGGAAACTATGGCTACACCTTC	CASSDGGNYGYTF
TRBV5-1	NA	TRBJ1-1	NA	TGCGCCAGCAGCTTGGGGCAGCCCCGCGGGGAAGCTTTCTTT	CASSLGQPRGEAFF
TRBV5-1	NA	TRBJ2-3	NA	TGCGCCAGCAGCTCTCCTGCGGGCAGCACAGATACGCAGTATTTT	CASSSPAGSTDTQYF
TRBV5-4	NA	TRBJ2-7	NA	TGTGCCAGCAGCCCCGGCCAGGGGACAATATACGAGCAGTACTTC	CASSPGQGTIYEQYF
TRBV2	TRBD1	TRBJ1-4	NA	TGTGCCAGCAGTGTGGGACAGGGGACTAATGAAAAACTGTTTTTT	CASSVGQGTNEKLFF
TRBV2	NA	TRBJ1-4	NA	TGTGCCAGCAGTGAAACGCGCCACGAAAAACTGTTTTTT	CASSETRHEKLFF
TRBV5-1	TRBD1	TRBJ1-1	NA	TGCGCCAGCAGGACAGGGGCGGGGAACACTGAAGCTTTCTTT	CASRTGAGNTEAFF
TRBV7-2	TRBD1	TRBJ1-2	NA	TGTGCCAGCAGCTTAGGCGGACAGGGTTACGGCTACACCTTC	CASSLGGQGYGYTF
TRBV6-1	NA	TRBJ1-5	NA	TGTGCCAGCAGTGACCCCCCCGGGGGTCAGCCCCAGCATTTT	CASSDPPGGQPQHF
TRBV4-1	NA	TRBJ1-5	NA	TGCGCCAGCAGCCAAGATCGGCAGGCCGCCTTTAGCAATCAGCCCCAGCATTTT	CASSQDRQAAFSNQPQHF
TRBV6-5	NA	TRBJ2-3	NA	TGTGCCAGGGCTCTAAGCGGCACAGATACGCAGTATTTT	CARALSGTDTQYF
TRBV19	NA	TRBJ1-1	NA	TGTGCCAGTATATTTTCGCAGGGGACCACTGAAGCTTTCTTT	CASIFSQGTTEAFF
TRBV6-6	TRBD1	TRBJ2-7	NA	TGTGCCAGCAGTTACTCCCGGGACAGGGGGCCCTACGAGCAGTACTTC	CASSYSRDRGPYEQYF
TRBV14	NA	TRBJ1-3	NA	TGTGCCAGCATACGTCGCCCCAGCTCTGGAAACACCATATATTTT	CASIRRPSSGNTIYF
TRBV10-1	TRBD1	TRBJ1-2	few	TGCGCCAGCATCCAAGAGACAGGGATTAAGTATGGCTACACCTTC	CASIQETGIKYGYTF
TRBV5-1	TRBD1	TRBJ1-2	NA	TGCGCCAGCAGCCTGGACAGGGGGCTCGATGGGGGCTACACCTTC	CASSLDRGLDGGYTF
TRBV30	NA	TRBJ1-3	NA	TGTGCCTGGGCGGCAGGGTATTCTGGAAACACCATATATTTT	CAWAAGYSGNTIYF
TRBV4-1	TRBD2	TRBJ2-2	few	TGCGCCAGCAGCCAAAAGAGGGAGGGATTGAACACCGGGGAGCTGTTTTTT	CASSQKREGLNTGELFF
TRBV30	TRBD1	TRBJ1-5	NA	TGTGCCTGGAGTCATTGGGACAGTTTTCTTTCTGGCAATCAGCCCCAGCATTTT	CAWSHWDSFLSGNQPQHF
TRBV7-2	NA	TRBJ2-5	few	TGTGCCAGCAGCTTAGACCAGCGGAAACCTCAAGAGACCCAGTACTTC	CASSLDQRKPQETQYF
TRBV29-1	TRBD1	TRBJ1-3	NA	TGCAGCGTTGAAGATCGTGTTGGAGGGGGCTTTGGAAACACCATATATTTT	CSVEDRVGGGFGNTIYF
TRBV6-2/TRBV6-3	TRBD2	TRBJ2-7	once	TGTGCCAGCAGTTCACCAGCTAGCGGGGGGCCATACGAGCAGTACTTC	CASSSPASGGPYEQYF
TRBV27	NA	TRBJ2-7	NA	TGTGCCAGCAGAAGACTGATCCCCTACGAGCAGTACTTC	CASRRLIPYEQYF
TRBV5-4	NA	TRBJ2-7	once	TGTGCCAGCAGCCGGGAGCGGATCTCCTACGAGCAGTACTTC	CASSRERISYEQYF
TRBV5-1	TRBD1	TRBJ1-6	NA	TGCGCCAGCAGCGGAGGGACAGGGGATAATTCACCCCTCCACTTT	CASSGGTGDNSPLHF